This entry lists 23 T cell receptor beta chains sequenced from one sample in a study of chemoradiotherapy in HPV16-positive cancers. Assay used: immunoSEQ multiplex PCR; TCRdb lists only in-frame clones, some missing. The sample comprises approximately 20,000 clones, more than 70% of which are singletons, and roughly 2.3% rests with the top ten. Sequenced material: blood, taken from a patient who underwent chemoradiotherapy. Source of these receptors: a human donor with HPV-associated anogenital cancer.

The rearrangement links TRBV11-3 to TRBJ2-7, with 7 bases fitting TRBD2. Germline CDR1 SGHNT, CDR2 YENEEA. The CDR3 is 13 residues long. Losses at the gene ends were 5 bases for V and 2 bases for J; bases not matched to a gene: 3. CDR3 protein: CASSLGTTYEQYF. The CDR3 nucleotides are TGTGCCAGCAGCCTAGGGACTACCTACGAGCAGTACTTC. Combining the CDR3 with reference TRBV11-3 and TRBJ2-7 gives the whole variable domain EAGVVQSPRYKIIEKKQPVAFWCNPISGHNTLYWYLQNLGQGPELLIRYENEEAVDDSQLPKDRFSAERLKGVDSTLKIQPAELGDSAVYLCASSLGTTYEQYFGPGTRLTVT.

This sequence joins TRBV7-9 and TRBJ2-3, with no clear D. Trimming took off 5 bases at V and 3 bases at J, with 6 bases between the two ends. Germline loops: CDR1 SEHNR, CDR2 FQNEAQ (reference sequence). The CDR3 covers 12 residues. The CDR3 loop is CASSPETDTQYF. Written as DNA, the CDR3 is TGTGCCAGCAGCCCGGAGACAGATACGCAGTATTTT.

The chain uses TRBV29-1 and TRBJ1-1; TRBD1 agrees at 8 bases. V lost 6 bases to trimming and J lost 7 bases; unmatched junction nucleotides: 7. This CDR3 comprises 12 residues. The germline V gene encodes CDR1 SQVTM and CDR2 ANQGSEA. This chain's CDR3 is CSVRQGQGEAFF. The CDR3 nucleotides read TGCAGCGTCCGACAGGGGCAGGGTGAAGCTTTCTTT.

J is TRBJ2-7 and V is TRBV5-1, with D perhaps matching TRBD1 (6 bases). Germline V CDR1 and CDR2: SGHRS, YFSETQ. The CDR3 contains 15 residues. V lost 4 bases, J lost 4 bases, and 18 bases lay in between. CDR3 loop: CASSRDPGALYEQYF. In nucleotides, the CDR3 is TGCGCCAGCAGCCGCGATCCAGGGGCCCTTTACGAGCAGTACTTC.

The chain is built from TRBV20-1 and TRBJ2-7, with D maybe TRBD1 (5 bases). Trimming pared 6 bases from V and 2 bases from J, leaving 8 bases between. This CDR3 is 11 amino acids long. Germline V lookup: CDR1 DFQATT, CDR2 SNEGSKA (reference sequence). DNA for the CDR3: TGCAGTGCCAAGGACACCTACGAGCAGTACTTC. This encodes CSAKDTYEQYF.

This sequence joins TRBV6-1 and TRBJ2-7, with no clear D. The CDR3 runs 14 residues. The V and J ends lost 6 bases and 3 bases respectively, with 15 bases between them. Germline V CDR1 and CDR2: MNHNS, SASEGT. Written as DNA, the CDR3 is TGTGCCAGCAGACACTCAGCTGGGGTCTACGAGCAGTACTTC. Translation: CASRHSAGVYEQYF.

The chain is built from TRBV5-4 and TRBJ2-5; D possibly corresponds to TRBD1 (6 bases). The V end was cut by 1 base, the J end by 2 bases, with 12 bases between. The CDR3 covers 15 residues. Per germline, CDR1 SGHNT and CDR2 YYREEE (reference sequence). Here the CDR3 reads CASSLTGSVQETQYF. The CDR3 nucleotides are TGTGCCAGCAGCTTGACAGGGAGTGTTCAAGAGACCCAGTACTTC.

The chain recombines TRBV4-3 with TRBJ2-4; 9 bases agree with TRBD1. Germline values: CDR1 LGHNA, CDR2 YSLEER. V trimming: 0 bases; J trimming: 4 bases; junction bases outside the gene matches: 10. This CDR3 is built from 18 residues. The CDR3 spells CASSQDALAGTGKNIQYF. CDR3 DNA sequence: TGCGCCAGCAGCCAAGATGCCCTGGCCGGGACAGGGAAAAACATTCAGTACTTC.

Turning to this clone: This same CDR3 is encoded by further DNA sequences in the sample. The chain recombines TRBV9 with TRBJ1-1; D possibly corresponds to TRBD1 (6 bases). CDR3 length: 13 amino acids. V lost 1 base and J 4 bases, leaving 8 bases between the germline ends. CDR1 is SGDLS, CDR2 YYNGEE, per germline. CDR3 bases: TGTGCCAGCAGCGTATTAGGGGGCACTGAAGCTTTCTTT. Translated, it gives CASSVLGGTEAFF.

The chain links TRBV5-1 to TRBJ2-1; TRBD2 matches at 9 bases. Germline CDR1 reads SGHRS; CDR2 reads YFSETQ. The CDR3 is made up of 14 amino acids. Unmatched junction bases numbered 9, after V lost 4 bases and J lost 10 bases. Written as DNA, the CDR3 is TGCGCCAGCAGCCTGGCGGGAGGGTCCTCGGAGCAGTTCTTC. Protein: CASSLAGGSSEQFF.

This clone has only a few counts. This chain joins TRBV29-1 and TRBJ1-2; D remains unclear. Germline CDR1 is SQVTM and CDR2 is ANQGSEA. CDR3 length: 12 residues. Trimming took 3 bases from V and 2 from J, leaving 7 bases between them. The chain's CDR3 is CSVEMGNYGYTF. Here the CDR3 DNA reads TGCAGCGTTGAGATGGGGAACTATGGCTACACCTTC.

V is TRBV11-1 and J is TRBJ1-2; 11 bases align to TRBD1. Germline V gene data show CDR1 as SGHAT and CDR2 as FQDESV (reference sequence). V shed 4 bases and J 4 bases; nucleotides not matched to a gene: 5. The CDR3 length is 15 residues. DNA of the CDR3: TGTGCCAGCAGCTATACGGACAGGGGGCCCTATGGCTACACCTTC. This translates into CASSYTDRGPYGYTF.

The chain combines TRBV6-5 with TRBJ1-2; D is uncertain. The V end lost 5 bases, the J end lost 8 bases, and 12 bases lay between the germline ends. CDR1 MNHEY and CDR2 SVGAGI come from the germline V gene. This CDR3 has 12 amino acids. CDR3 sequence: CASSANSLGYTF. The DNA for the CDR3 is TGTGCCAGCAGTGCGAACAGTCTCGGCTACACCTTC.

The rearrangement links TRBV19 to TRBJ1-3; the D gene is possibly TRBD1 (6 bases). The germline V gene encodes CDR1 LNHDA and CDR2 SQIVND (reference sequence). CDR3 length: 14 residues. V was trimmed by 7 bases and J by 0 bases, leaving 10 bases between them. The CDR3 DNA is TGTGCCAGTACCACAGGGCCCTCTGGAAACACCATATATTTT. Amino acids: CASTTGPSGNTIYF.

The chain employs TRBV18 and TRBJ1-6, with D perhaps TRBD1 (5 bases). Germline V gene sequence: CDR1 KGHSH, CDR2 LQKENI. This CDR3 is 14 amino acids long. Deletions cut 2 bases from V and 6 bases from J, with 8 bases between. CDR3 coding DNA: TGTGCCAGCTCACCAGAGGGGCCTAATTCACCCCTCCACTTT. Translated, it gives CASSPEGPNSPLHF.

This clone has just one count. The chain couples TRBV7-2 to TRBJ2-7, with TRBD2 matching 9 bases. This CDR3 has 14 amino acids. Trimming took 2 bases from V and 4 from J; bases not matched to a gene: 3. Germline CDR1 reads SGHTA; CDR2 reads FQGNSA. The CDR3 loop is CASSLSTSGYEQYF. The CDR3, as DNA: TGTGCCAGCAGCTTAAGCACTAGCGGGTACGAGCAGTACTTC.

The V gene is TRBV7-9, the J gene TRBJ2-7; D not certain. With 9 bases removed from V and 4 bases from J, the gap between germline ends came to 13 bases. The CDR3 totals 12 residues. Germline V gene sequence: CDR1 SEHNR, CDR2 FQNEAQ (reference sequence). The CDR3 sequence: CASGPKEYEQYF. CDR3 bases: TGTGCCAGTGGACCCAAAGAATACGAGCAGTACTTC.

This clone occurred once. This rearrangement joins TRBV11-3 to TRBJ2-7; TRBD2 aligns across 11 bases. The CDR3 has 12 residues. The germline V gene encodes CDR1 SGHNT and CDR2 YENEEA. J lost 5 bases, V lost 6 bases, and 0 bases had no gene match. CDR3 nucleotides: TGTGCCAGCAGACTAGCGGGAGACGAGCAGTACTTC. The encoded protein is CASRLAGDEQYF.

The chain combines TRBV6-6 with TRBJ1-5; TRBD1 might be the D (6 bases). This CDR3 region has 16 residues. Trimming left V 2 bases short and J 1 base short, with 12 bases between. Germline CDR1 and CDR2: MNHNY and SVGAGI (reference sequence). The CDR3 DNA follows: TGTGCCAGCAGTTACGGGGGGACAACCAGCAATCAGCCCCAGCATTTT. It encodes CASSYGGTTSNQPQHF.

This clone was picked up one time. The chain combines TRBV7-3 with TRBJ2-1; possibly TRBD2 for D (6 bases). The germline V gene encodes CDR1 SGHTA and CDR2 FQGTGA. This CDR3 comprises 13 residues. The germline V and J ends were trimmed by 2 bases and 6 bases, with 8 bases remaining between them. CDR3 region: CASSLGGFNEQFF. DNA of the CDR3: TGTGCCAGCAGCTTAGGAGGGTTCAATGAGCAGTTCTTC.

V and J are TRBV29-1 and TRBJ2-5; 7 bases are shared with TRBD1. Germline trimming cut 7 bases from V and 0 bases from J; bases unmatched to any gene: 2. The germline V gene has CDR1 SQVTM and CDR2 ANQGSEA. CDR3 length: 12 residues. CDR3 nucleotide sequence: TGCAGCGCAGACAGGGACCAAGAGACCCAGTACTTC. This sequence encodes CSADRDQETQYF.

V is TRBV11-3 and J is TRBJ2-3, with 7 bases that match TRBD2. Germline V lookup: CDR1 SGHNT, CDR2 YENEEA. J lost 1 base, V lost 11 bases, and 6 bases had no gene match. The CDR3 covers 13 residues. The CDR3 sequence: CASRGRGTDTQYF. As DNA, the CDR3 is TGTGCCTCCCGGGGGAGGGGCACAGATACGCAGTATTTT.

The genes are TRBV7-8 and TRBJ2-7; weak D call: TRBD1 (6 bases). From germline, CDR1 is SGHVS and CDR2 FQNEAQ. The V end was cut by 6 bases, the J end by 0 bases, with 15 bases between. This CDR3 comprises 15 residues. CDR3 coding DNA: TGTGCCAGCAGTTCCACAGGGTTGGGCTCCTACGAGCAGTACTTC. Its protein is CASSSTGLGSYEQYF.